The next 21 T cell receptor beta chains were all read from a single sample in a study of Graves' ophthalmopathy and Graves' hyperthyroidism. Investigators amplified TCR beta CDR3 regions from RNA transcripts. First-round RT-PCR used HTBI primers; second-round multiplex PCR followed. TCRdb itself ran the multiplex PCR reads through MiXCR, one entry per CDR3 protein. Among about half a million distinct CDR3 sequences listed, roughly an eighth were seen once. What was sequenced was blood. These receptors were taken from a woman under 40 with Graves' ophthalmopathy.

This clonotype was found many times. The chain is built from TRBV19 and TRBJ1-5, with 7 bases aligning to TRBD1. V gave up 5 bases and J gave up 4 bases; unmatched junction bases: 5. This CDR3 comprises 14 residues. Germline CDR1 LNHDA, CDR2 SQIVND (reference sequence). CDR3 protein: CASSANRGNQPQHF. In DNA form, the CDR3 reads TGTGCCAGTAGTGCCAACAGGGGAAATCAGCCCCAGCATTTT.

The table lists this clonotype with many counts. V and J are TRBV16 and TRBJ1-6, with D unresolved. The V and J ends lost 0 bases and 10 bases respectively, with 4 bases between them. Germline assignment: CDR1 KGHSY and CDR2 FQNENV. This CDR3 has 12 amino acids. The CDR3 reads CASSQSESPLHF. CDR3 nucleotide sequence: TGTGCCAGCAGCCAATCGGAATCACCCCTCCACTTT.

At least ten counts were recorded for this clonotype. The chain combines TRBV28 with TRBJ2-4, with D uncertain. CDR3 length equals 14 residues. Germline values: CDR1 MDHEN, CDR2 SYDVKM. Trimming left V 2 bases short and J 6 bases short, with 11 bases between. CDR3 in amino acids: CASSLAPSLNIQYF. Written as DNA, the CDR3 is TGTGCCAGCAGTTTAGCTCCGAGTTTAAACATTCAGTACTTC.

Regarding this clonotype: Just one base apart from a much larger clone, this may be a read error. The chain combines TRBV28 with TRBJ2-5; 8 nucleotides align to TRBD1. CDR1 and CDR2 (germline): MDHEN, SYDVKM. The V and J ends lost 3 bases and 7 bases, in that order; junction bases with no gene match: 10. This CDR3 spans 15 amino acids. Written as DNA, the CDR3 is TGTGCCAGCAGTTTCAACCTACAGGGGGTCGCGACCCAGTACTTC. Protein sequence: CASSFNLQGVATQYF.

This clonotype was found many times. The V and J genes are TRBV5-1 and TRBJ2-7, with a weak D call TRBD1 (6 bases). There are 14 residues in the CDR3. V lost 0 bases and J lost 5, with 12 bases in between. Germline CDR1 is SGHRS and CDR2 is YFSETQ. CDR3 nucleotide sequence: TGCGCCAGCAGCTTGGGACAGGTCTTCGACGAGCAGTACTTC. Translation: CASSLGQVFDEQYF. Variable domain in full (rest from reference TRBV5-1 and TRBJ2-7): KAGVTQTPRYLIKTRGQQVTLSCSPISGHRSVSWYQQTPGQGLQFLFEYFSETQRNKGNFPGRFSGRQFSNSRSEMNVSTLELGDSALYLCASSLGQVFDEQYFGPGTRLTVT.

This clonotype was counted at least ten times. The genes are TRBV18 and TRBJ1-2; D is unresolved. CDR1 is KGHSH, CDR2 LQKENI, per germline. The CDR3 sequence is 14 residues long. V lost 3 bases and J 0 bases, leaving 8 bases between the germline ends. The CDR3: CASSPGTSNYGYTF. CDR3 DNA: TGTGCCAGCTCACCTGGTACCTCTAACTATGGCTACACCTTC.

This clonotype was seen ten or more times. The J gene is TRBJ1-2, the V gene TRBV12-3 or TRBV12-4, with 8 nucleotides matching TRBD1. Trimming removed 3 bases from V and 8 bases from J; junction bases left unmatched: 5. CDR3 size: 13 residues. CDR3 protein: CASSFGQGRGYTF. For the CDR3, the DNA is TGTGCCAGCAGTTTTGGACAGGGACGGGGCTACACCTTC.

A few counts support this clonotype. This chain connects TRBV12-3 or TRBV12-4 to TRBJ2-2; TRBD1 matches at 7 bases. This CDR3 contains 15 residues. The V segment lost 5 bases and the J segment 4 bases; nucleotides outside the gene matches: 7. The CDR3 spells CASSLGQAATGELFF. The DNA for the CDR3 is TGTGCCAGCAGTCTTGGACAGGCGGCCACCGGGGAGCTGTTTTTT.

This clonotype showed up many times. This sequence joins TRBV7-9 and TRBJ1-2; no definite D call. This CDR3 comprises 12 residues. The V end lost 5 bases, the J end lost 7 bases, and 11 bases lay between the germline ends. The germline V gene has CDR1 SEHNR and CDR2 FQNEAQ (reference sequence). This CDR3 is CASSAGDFGYTF. CDR3 nucleotide sequence: TGTGCCAGCAGCGCCGGCGACTTTGGCTACACCTTC.

This clonotype was recorded many times. The CDR3 coding sequence is TGTGCCAGCAGCGTAGCCAGGGACTATGGCTACACCTTC. Translated, it gives CASSVARDYGYTF. The J gene is TRBJ1-2, the V gene TRBV9; perhaps TRBD1 as D (5 bases). This CDR3 is built from 13 residues. V was shortened by 0 bases and J by 3 bases, with 6 bases between the two germline ends. In germline, CDR1 is SGDLS, CDR2 YYNGEE.

This clonotype was observed many times. V and J are TRBV28 and TRBJ1-2, with D unclear. The CDR3 has 11 residues. In germline, CDR1 is MDHEN, CDR2 SYDVKM. The ends were cut back, 2 bases at V and 8 bases at J, with 6 bases in the middle. In DNA, the CDR3 is TGTGCCAGCAGTTTAGACCGAGGCTACACCTTC. Translated, it gives CASSLDRGYTF.

This clonotype has a count of ten or more. This rearrangement joins TRBV27 to TRBJ2-7, with TRBD1 matching 11 bases. The germline gives CDR1 MNHEY, CDR2 SMNVEV (reference sequence). Trimming took 3 bases from V and 3 from J; bases not matched to a gene: 4. The CDR3 runs to 15 residues. CDR3 protein: CASSLGTGGHYEQYF. CDR3 coding DNA: TGTGCCAGCAGTTTGGGGACAGGGGGTCACTACGAGCAGTACTTC.

There are many counts of this clonotype. The J gene is TRBJ1-1, the V gene TRBV6-1; 10 bases agree with TRBD1. The CDR3 consists of 14 residues. The V gene's germline CDR1 is MNHNS and CDR2 SASEGT. V gave up 5 bases and J gave up 3 bases; unmatched junction bases: 3. The CDR3 region is CASSRTGGDTEAFF. Written as DNA, the CDR3 is TGTGCCAGCAGTAGGACAGGGGGAGACACTGAAGCTTTCTTT.

This clonotype was found many times. The chain employs TRBV28 and TRBJ1-5; weak D call: TRBD1 (6 bases). The V and J ends lost 5 bases and 1 base respectively, with 18 bases between them. CDR1 is MDHEN and CDR2 is SYDVKM in the germline V gene. CDR3 length: 17 residues. CDR3 in amino acids: CASSVPHLGASNQPQHF. DNA for the CDR3: TGTGCCAGCAGTGTCCCTCATCTGGGGGCGAGCAATCAGCCCCAGCATTTT. The full variable domain, rest sourced from reference TRBV28 and TRBJ1-5, is DVKVTQSSRYLVKRTGEKVFLECVQDMDHENMFWYRQDPGLGLRLIYFSYDVKMKEKGDIPEGYSVSREKKERFSLILESASTNQTSMYLCASSVPHLGASNQPQHFGDGTRLSIL.

This clonotype was seen at least ten times. The chain combines TRBV5-1 with TRBJ1-1, with D unresolved. This CDR3 is 15 amino acids long. Germline V gene lookup returns CDR1 SGHRS and CDR2 YFSETQ. Trimming removed 6 bases at V and 0 bases at J, with 15 bases between. CDR3: CASNRQDGLNTEAFF. CDR3 DNA: TGCGCCAGCAACCGTCAGGACGGATTGAACACTGAAGCTTTCTTT. The variable domain in full, completed from reference TRBV5-1 and TRBJ1-1, reads KAGVTQTPRYLIKTRGQQVTLSCSPISGHRSVSWYQQTPGQGLQFLFEYFSETQRNKGNFPGRFSGRQFSNSRSEMNVSTLELGDSALYLCASNRQDGLNTEAFFGQGTRLTVV.

This clonotype was observed many times. An end of the junction differs from the germline gene, which may be a read error. The J gene is TRBJ2-7, the V gene TRBV6-5; D is uncertain. Germline assignment: CDR1 MNHEY and CDR2 SVGAGI. CDR3 length equals 12 residues. The CDR3 DNA sequence: TGTGCCAGCAGTGACTCCCCCTACGAGCAGTACTTC. Protein: CASSDSPYEQYF.

This clonotype has a count of ten or more. The V call is TRBV20-1, the J call TRBJ2-5; no definite D call. CDR1 is DFQATT, CDR2 SNEGSKA, per germline (reference sequence). This CDR3 region has 11 residues. Trimming left V 3 bases short and J 0 bases short, with 2 bases between. The CDR3, as DNA: TGCAGTGCTAGCGACCAAGAGACCCAGTACTTC. Its protein is CSASDQETQYF.

This clonotype was counted ten times or more. The chain combines TRBV30 with TRBJ1-1; D remains unclear. The CDR3 length is 13 residues. Trimming took 3 bases from V and 4 from J, leaving 12 bases between them. The germline gives CDR1 GTSNPN, CDR2 SVGIG (reference sequence). CDR3 protein: CAWSPGLGTEAFF. The CDR3 bases are TGTGCCTGGAGCCCCGGGCTCGGCACTGAAGCTTTCTTT.

The sample holds many counts of this clonotype. V is TRBV6-5 and J is TRBJ2-7; TRBD2 matches 7 bases. There are 14 residues in the CDR3. Trimming cost V 0 bases and J 6 bases; bases outside gene matches: 5. CDR1 and CDR2 from the germline V gene are MNHEY and SVGAGI. The CDR3 is CASSYSRGVGEQYF. CDR3 DNA: TGTGCCAGCAGTTACTCACGGGGGGTAGGCGAGCAGTACTTC.

The rearrangement links TRBV14 to TRBJ2-1; 7 bases are a match to TRBD1. CDR3 length equals 19 residues. CDR1 and CDR2 from the germline V gene are SGHDN and FVKESK. V lost 5 bases and J lost 1; bases outside the gene matches: 17. The CDR3 sequence: CASSKRGPLNPGSYNEQFF. CDR3 sequence (DNA): TGTGCCAGCAGCAAAAGGGGGCCCCTCAATCCAGGGTCCTACAATGAGCAGTTCTTC. Drawing the rest from reference TRBV14 and TRBJ2-1, the complete variable domain is EAGVTQFPSHSVIEKGQTVTLRCDPISGHDNLYWYRRVMGKEIKFLLHFVKESKQDESGMPNNRFLAERTGGTYSTLKVQPAELEDSGVYFCASSKRGPLNPGSYNEQFFGPGTRLTVL.

As regards this clonotype: Since a much larger clone is just one base distant, this may be a read error. This chain joins TRBV5-1 and TRBJ2-7, with 10 bases lining up with TRBD1. V shed 4 bases and J 6 bases; nucleotides not matched to a gene: 10. The CDR3 is made up of 15 amino acids. Germline CDR1 SGHRS, CDR2 YFSETQ. The CDR3 DNA reads as TGCGCCAGCAGCCAAAAGGACAGGGGGACGCGCGAGCAGTACGTC. Its protein is CASSQKDRGTREQYV.